This TCR beta chain was documented in a study of OX40 agonist ivuxolimab in advanced cancers. At the level of the study: Every 2 weeks, ivuxolimab was infused into the patients intravenously at between 0.01 and 10 mg/kg. Eligibility admitted prior anti-PD-1, anti-PD-L1 or anti-CTLA-4 therapy; around 38% had some.

As for this clone: The antigen is unknown.

TCRdb's copy holds only in-frame clones and misses some; the assay was immunoSEQ multiplex PCR. The sample yields around 41,000 clones, about 88% seen once. The CDR3 covers 15 residues. V gave up 1 base and J gave up 8 bases, with 16 bases separating them. The germline V gene encodes CDR1 MGHRA and CDR2 YSYEKL. Study-wide results and caveats: Among the lowest levels of clonal expansion were found in partial responders at 0.1-3.0 mg/kg.

The sample here was CD4+ or CD8+ T cells sorted from blood, taken in a trial of the OX40 agonist ivuxolimab. The receptor was isolated from an adult with an advanced solid tumor such as melanoma, head and neck, liver or kidney cancer. The J gene is TRBJ2-3, the V gene TRBV4-1; D is undetermined. The CDR3 sequence is CASSQGSKHLGTQYF. DNA of the CDR3: TGCGCCAGCAGCCAAGGATCCAAACACCTTGGTACGCAGTATTTT.